The rows below give T cell receptor beta chains drawn from one sample of a study of radiotherapy plus CTLA-4 blockade in lung cancer. Repertoires were generated with immunoSEQ multiplex PCR, while TCRdb's copy carries only in-frame clones and drops some. The repertoire holds 70,000 to 90,000 clones, with over 70% as singletons. The material was peripheral blood, obtained from a patient treated with radiotherapy plus ipilimumab. The receptor source for this set is a human donor with non-small cell lung cancer whose response to radiotherapy plus ipilimumab could not be evaluated. Some clones in this sample may be carry-over from other donors' samples. The CDR3 runs from the conserved cysteine through the conserved F or W.

j_gene,v_gene,CDR3aa
TRBJ2-1,TRBV11-3,CASSLSAYNEQFF
TRBJ2-7,TRBV7-9,CASSLDSGNYEQYF
TRBJ1-4,TRBV11-2,CASSPITGGLDEKLFF
TRBJ2-7,TRBV7-6,CASSRDSTYEQYF
TRBJ1-4,TRBV29-1,CSALDSANEKLFF
TRBJ2-7,TRBV6-6,CASSPRQGAAYEQYF
TRBJ2-5,TRBV30,CAWTKAGGVETQYF
TRBJ2-2,TRBV27,CASRAGRNTGELFF
TRBJ1-6,TRBV21-1,CASSKRLTISYNSPLHF
TRBJ1-1,TRBV10-3,CAISDNRGAMNTEAFF
TRBJ1-1,TRBV18,CASSPTGNTEAFF
TRBJ2-7,TRBV4-3,CASSQARGLYPYEQYF
TRBJ2-3,TRBV7-6,CASSLEGDSTDTQYF
TRBJ2-5,TRBV29-1,CSVTLMLVSETQYF
TRBJ2-3,TRBV7-2,CASRLRGPLSTDTQYF